This is a list of T cell receptor beta chains from one sample in a study of neurological immune-mediated disorders. TCRdb redid the calling of the 5' RACE reads with MiXCR, one entry per CDR3 protein. The table records 30,000 to 40,000 distinct CDR3 sequences, around 10% of them present only once. The sample taken for sequencing was PBMCs. The receptors stem from a man in his sixties with HTLV-1-associated myelopathy (HAM/TSP). The CDR3 runs from the conserved cysteine through the conserved F or W. The order of the fields is J gene, clone size, V gene, D gene, CDR3 DNA, CDR3 protein. A D gene is named only where the DNA matches it firmly. Clone size, where shown, is once, few, many, or a class for clones that have expanded.

TRBJ2-7,many,TRBV4-2,NA,TGTGCCAGCAGCCAAGACTCCCGAGGCCTCGAGCAGTACTTC,CASSQDSRGLEQYF
TRBJ2-6,many,TRBV21-1,NA,TGTGCCAGCAGCAAAGGGCTGGGACAGGGGGCAGCAGGGGCCAACGTCCTGACTTTC,CASSKGLGQGAAGANVLTF
TRBJ2-3,many,TRBV10-3,TRBD2,TGTGCCATCAGTCCCAGCGGGAGGGCCATAGATACGCAGTATTTT,CAISPSGRAIDTQYF
TRBJ1-6,medium-sized,TRBV20-1,NA,TGCAGTGCTAGAGGAAGACAAAGCAGAAATTCACCCCTCCACTTT,CSARGRQSRNSPLHF
TRBJ2-2,many,TRBV7-2,NA,TGTGCCAGCAGCGCCCCCATCGGGGAGCTGTTTTTT,CASSAPIGELFF
TRBJ2-7,many,TRBV28,TRBD2,TGTGCCAGCGGGCGGGAGGGGCAGTACTTC,CASGREGQYF
TRBJ2-2,NA,TRBV6-5,TRBD1,TGTGCCAGCAGTTACATTGGCGGACAGGGGGTCACCGGGGAGCTGTTTTTT,CASSYIGGQGVTGELFF
TRBJ2-7,many,TRBV12-3/TRBV12-4,TRBD2,TGTGCCAGCAGCGGGGATTGGCTAGCGGGTAGCGAGCAGTACTTC,CASSGDWLAGSEQYF
TRBJ2-3,many,TRBV7-6,NA,TGTGCCAGCAGCTTAGCAGTACCCGGTTTGGATACGCAGTATTTT,CASSLAVPGLDTQYF
TRBJ2-5,medium-sized,TRBV20-1,NA,TGCAGTGCTAGAGGTCTGCAAGAGACCCAGTACTTC,CSARGLQETQYF
TRBJ2-7,few,TRBV7-9,NA,TGTGCCAGCAGCCTAGGGCGGAGGGGGACCTACGAGCAGTACTTC,CASSLGRRGTYEQYF